Shown below are 14 T cell receptor beta chains from a single sample sequenced in a study of graft-versus-host responses after intestinal transplantation. Their antigens remain unidentified. Measured with immunoSEQ multiplex PCR; TCRdb has only the in-frame clones, and not every one. This table holds about 120,000 clones, roughly 93% found once. Sequencing was performed on unstimulated CD4+ T cells sorted from spleen or lymph node cells, taken before intestinal transplant. These TCRs come from a human donor who received an intestinal transplant.

This clone occurred once. The chain couples TRBV29-1 to TRBJ1-1, with unresolved D. Germline CDR1 is SQVTM and CDR2 is ANQGSEA. This CDR3 contains 9 residues. Between the trimmed V and J ends, which lost 7 bases and 3 bases, there was a span of 3 bases. For the CDR3, the DNA is TGCAGCGCGGACACTGAAGCTTTCTTT. This codes for CSADTEAFF.

The rearrangement links TRBV2 to TRBJ2-1; TRBD2 matches at 13 bases. Germline-derived CDR1 and CDR2 are SNHLY and FYNNEI. The CDR3 has 20 amino acids. Germline trimming cut 6 bases from V and 6 bases from J; bases unmatched to any gene: 20. Written as DNA, the CDR3 is TGTGCCAGCAGGAAAGTTAGACTAGCGGGAGGACCTACGTCGGCCAATGAGCAGTTCTTC. Translated, it gives CASRKVRLAGGPTSANEQFF.

The chain joins TRBV11-2 to TRBJ2-2, with D perhaps TRBD1 (5 bases). V was shortened by 2 bases and J by 8 bases, with 6 bases between the two germline ends. CDR1 and CDR2 from the germline V gene are SGHAT and FQNNGV. The CDR3 is 12 amino acids. The CDR3 spells CASSLRGGELFF. CDR3 DNA: TGTGCCAGCAGCTTAAGGGGAGGGGAGCTGTTTTTT. Together with reference TRBV11-2 and TRBJ2-2, the CDR3 gives the full variable domain: EAGVAQSPRYKIIEKRQSVAFWCNPISGHATLYWYQQILGQGPKLLIQFQNNGVVDDSQLPKDRFSAERLKGVDSTLKIQPAKLEDSAVYLCASSLRGGELFFGEGSRLTVL.

The chain uses TRBV30 and TRBJ2-1; D ambiguous. The CDR3 has 12 residues. The germline V gene encodes CDR1 GTSNPN and CDR2 SVGIG (reference sequence). The ends were cut back, 2 bases at V and 6 bases at J, with 8 bases in the middle. The CDR3 protein is CAWSRTFNEQFF. The CDR3 DNA follows: TGTGCCTGGAGTCGTACTTTCAATGAGCAGTTCTTC.

The chain links TRBV15 to TRBJ2-1; 7 bases agree with TRBD2. Germline V gene data show CDR1 as LNHNV and CDR2 as YYDKDF (reference sequence). The CDR3 is 16 residues long. J gave up 2 bases and V 4 bases, and 8 bases lay outside the gene matches. CDR3 amino acids: CATSTRGREPYNEQFF. CDR3 coding DNA: TGTGCCACCAGCACCCGCGGGCGGGAGCCCTACAATGAGCAGTTCTTC.

The chain links TRBV6-5 to TRBJ2-1; 8 bases agree with TRBD2. The ends lost 2 bases at V and 6 bases at J; junction bases unmatched: 3. CDR1 MNHEY and CDR2 SVGAGI come from the germline V gene. The CDR3 consists of 14 residues. The CDR3: CASSYGGRSNEQFF. CDR3 nucleotides: TGTGCCAGCAGTTACGGCGGGAGGTCCAATGAGCAGTTCTTC.

The chain uses TRBV6-5 and TRBJ2-7; 9 bases align to TRBD1. J was trimmed by 3 bases and V by 0 bases; bases with no gene match: 6. This CDR3 has 16 amino acids. Germline CDR1 MNHEY, CDR2 SVGAGI. CDR3: CASSYSGQGRVYEQYF. In DNA, the CDR3 is TGTGCCAGCAGTTACTCGGGACAGGGAAGGGTCTACGAGCAGTACTTC.

This chain links TRBV7-9 with TRBJ1-3; maybe TRBD1 (6 bases). This CDR3 is 15 amino acids long. The V gene's germline CDR1 is SEHNR and CDR2 FQNEAQ (reference sequence). V shed 0 bases and J shed 8 bases, with 14 bases lying between them. CDR3 residues: CASSLALTGRDTIYF. CDR3 nucleotide sequence: TGTGCCAGCAGCTTAGCGCTCACAGGGCGGGACACCATATATTTT.

The gene calls are TRBV27 and TRBJ2-1, with unresolved D. CDR1 and CDR2 (germline): MNHEY, SMNVEV (reference sequence). Trimming cost V 1 base and J 6 bases, with 13 bases left between them. This CDR3 spans 15 amino acids. Written as DNA, the CDR3 is TGTGCCAGCAGTTTATGGACGGCGGATGGCAATGAGCAGTTCTTC. It encodes CASSLWTADGNEQFF.

The chain employs TRBV27 and TRBJ2-7; D gene unclear. Germline lookup yields CDR1 MNHEY and CDR2 SMNVEV (reference sequence). CDR3 size: 12 residues. V lost 5 bases and J lost 8, with 13 bases in between. Written as DNA, the CDR3 is TGTGCCAGCAGTCCTTATAGGGAAAAGCAGTACTTC. Amino acids: CASSPYREKQYF.

This sequence joins TRBV6-6 and TRBJ2-5; 9 bases agree with TRBD2. The J call may be mistaken, given a closer DNA end match to TRBJ2-7. Germline V gene data show CDR1 as MNHNY and CDR2 as SVGAGI (reference sequence). CDR3 length: 15 amino acids. The CDR3 region has the DNA TGTGCCAGCAGTTACCCGACTAGCGGATCCTACGAGCAGTACTTC. Translation gives CASSYPTSGSYEQYF.

The chain joins TRBV2 to TRBJ2-4; unclear D gene. Trimming took off 6 bases at V and 8 bases at J, with 17 bases between the two ends. From germline, CDR1 is SNHLY and CDR2 FYNNEI. The CDR3 length is 14 residues. CDR3 in amino acids: CASRARSNGDIQYF. The CDR3 region has the DNA TGTGCCAGCAGGGCCCGCAGTAACGGTGACATTCAGTACTTC. The full variable domain, completed using reference TRBV2 and TRBJ2-4, is EPEVTQTPSHQVTQMGQEVILRCVPISNHLYFYWYRQILGQKVEFLVSFYNNEISEKSEIFDDQFSVERPDGSNFTLKIRSTKLEDSAMYFCASRARSNGDIQYFGAGTRLSVL.

This chain joins TRBV6-4 and TRBJ1-2; weak D call: TRBD1 (5 bases). Germline values: CDR1 MRHNA, CDR2 SNTAGT. This CDR3 spans 13 amino acids. V was pared by 4 bases and J by 8 bases, with 14 bases between. Here the CDR3 reads CASSVDGGGGYTF. In nucleotides, the CDR3 is TGTGCCAGCAGTGTAGACGGGGGAGGAGGCTACACCTTC.

Only one count was recorded for this clone. The J gene is TRBJ2-2, the V gene TRBV28; 9 bases align to TRBD1. V dropped 5 bases and J dropped 2; count of bases not matched to a gene: 9. The germline V gene has CDR1 MDHEN and CDR2 SYDVKM. The CDR3 loop spans 17 amino acids. The DNA for the CDR3 is TGTGCCAGCAGTGCCGCCGGGACAGGGACCAACACCGGGGAGCTGTTTTTT. This codes for CASSAAGTGTNTGELFF.